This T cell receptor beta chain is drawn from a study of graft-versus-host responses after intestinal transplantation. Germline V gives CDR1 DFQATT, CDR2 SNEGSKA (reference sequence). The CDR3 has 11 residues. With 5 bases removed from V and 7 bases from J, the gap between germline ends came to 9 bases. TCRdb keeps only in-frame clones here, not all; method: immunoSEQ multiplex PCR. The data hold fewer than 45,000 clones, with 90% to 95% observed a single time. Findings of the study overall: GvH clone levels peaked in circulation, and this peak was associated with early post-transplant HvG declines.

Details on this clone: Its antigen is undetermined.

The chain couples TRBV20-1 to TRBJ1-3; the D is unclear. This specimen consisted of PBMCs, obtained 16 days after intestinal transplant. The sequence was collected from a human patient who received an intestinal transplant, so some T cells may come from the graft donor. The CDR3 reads CSAGWGNTIYF. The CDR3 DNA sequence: TGCAGTGCTGGCTGGGGTAACACCATATATTTT.